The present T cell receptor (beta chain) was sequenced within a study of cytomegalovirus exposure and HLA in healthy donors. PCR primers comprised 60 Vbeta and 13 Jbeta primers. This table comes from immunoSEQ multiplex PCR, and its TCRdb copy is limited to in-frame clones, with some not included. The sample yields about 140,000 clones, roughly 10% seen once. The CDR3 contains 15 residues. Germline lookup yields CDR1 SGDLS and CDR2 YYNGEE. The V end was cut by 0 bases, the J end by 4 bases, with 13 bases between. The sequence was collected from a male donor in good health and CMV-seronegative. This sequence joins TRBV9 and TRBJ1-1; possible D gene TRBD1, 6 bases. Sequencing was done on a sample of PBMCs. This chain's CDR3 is CASSVDLDRGTEAFF. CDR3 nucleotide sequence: TGTGCCAGCAGCGTAGATCTGGACAGAGGCACTGAAGCTTTCTTT.